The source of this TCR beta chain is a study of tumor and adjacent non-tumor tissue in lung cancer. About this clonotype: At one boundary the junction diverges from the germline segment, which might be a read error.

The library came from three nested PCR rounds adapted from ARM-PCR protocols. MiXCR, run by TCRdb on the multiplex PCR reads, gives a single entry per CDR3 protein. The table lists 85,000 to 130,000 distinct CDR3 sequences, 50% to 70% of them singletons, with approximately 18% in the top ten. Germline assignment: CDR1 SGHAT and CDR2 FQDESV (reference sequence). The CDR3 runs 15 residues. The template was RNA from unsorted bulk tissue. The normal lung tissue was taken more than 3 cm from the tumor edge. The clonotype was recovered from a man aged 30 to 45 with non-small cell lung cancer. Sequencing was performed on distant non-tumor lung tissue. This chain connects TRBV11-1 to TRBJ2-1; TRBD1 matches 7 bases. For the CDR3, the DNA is TGTGCCAGCAGCCTGACAGGGTCCATGTTTGCTGAGCAGTTTTTC. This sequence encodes CASSLTGSMFAEQFF.